This T cell receptor (beta chain) was retrieved from a study of cytomegalovirus exposure and HLA in healthy donors. PCR primers comprised 60 Vbeta and 13 Jbeta primers. The table came from immunoSEQ multiplex PCR; TCRdb's copy has only in-frame clones and leaves some out. This table holds approximately 150,000 clones, around 78% found once. The CDR3 spans 16 residues. J was trimmed by 6 bases and V by 0 bases; bases with no gene match: 9. Germline loops: CDR1 MGHRA, CDR2 YSYEKL. A remark on this clone: The antigen is unknown.

Notes on the study in general: It was confirmed in vitro that a few of the CMV-associated chains were specific for CMV antigens. Among TCR beta chains, those listed as cytomegalovirus-associated numbered some 160. In a later analysis, specific HLA alleles were associated with 15,000 to 20,000 TCR beta sequences at a 0.05 false discovery rate.

The TCR was taken from a young woman in good health and CMV-seropositive. This sequence joins TRBV4-1 and TRBJ2-7, with 9 bases aligning to TRBD1. Material: PBMCs. The CDR3 reads CASSQDPDRGKLEQYF. The CDR3, as DNA: TGCGCCAGCAGCCAAGATCCGGACAGGGGAAAGCTCGAGCAGTACTTC.